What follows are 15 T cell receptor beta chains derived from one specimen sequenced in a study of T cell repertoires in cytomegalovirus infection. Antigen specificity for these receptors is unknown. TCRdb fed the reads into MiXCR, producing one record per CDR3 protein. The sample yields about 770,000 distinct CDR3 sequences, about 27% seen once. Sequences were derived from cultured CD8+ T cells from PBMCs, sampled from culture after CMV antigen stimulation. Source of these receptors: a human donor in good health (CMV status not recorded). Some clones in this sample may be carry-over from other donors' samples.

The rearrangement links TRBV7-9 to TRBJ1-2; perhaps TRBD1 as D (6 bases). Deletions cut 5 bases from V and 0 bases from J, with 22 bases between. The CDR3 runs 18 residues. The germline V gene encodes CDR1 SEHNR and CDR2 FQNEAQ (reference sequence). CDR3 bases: TGTGCCAGCAGCACCCTGCCACAGGGTGGGAACCCTAACTATGGCTACACCTTC. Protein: CASSTLPQGGNPNYGYTF.

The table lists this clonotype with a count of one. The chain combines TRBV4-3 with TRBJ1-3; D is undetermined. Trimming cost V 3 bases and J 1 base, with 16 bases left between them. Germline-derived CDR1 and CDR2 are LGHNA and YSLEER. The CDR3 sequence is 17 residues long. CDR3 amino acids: CASSHPTTGKSGNTIYF. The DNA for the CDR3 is TGCGCCAGCAGCCACCCAACGACGGGAAAGTCTGGAAACACCATATATTTT.

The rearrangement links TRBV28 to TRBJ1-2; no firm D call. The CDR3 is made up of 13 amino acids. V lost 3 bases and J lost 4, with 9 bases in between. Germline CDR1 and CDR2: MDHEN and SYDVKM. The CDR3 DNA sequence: TGTGCCAGCAGTTTTTCTACGGGCTATGGCTACACCTTC. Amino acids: CASSFSTGYGYTF.

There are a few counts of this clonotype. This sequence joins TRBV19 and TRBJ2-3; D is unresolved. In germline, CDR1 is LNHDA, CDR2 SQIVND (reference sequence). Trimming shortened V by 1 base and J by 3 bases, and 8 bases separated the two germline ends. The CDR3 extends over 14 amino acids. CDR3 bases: TGTGCCAGTAGTATAGGGGCAGAGACAGATACGCAGTATTTT. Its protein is CASSIGAETDTQYF.

The CDR3 here is CASSVGYIFHAEAFF. The CDR3 DNA reads TGTGCCAGCAGCGTAGGCTACATCTTTCACGCCGAAGCTTTCTTT. J is TRBJ1-1 and V is TRBV9; D is ambiguous. Trimming shortened V by 0 bases and J by 8 bases, and 17 bases separated the two germline ends. The germline gives CDR1 SGDLS, CDR2 YYNGEE. CDR3 size: 15 residues.

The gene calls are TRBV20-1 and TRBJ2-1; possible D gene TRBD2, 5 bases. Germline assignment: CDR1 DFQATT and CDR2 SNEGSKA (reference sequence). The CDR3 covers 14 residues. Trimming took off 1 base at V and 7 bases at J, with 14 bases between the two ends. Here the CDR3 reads CSARVLASLNEQFF. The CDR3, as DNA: TGCAGTGCTAGAGTCCTAGCTTCTTTGAATGAGCAGTTCTTC.

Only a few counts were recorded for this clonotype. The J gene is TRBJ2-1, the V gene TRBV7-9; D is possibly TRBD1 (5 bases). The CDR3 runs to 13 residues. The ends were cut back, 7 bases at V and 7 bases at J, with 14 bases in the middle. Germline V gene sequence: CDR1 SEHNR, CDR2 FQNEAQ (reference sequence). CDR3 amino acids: CASITQGGNEQFF. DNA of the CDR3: TGTGCCAGCATCACCCAGGGCGGAAATGAGCAGTTCTTC. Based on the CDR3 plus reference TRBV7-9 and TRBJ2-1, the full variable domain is DTGVSQNPRHKITKRGQNVTFRCDPISEHNRLYWYRQTLGQGPEFLTYFQNEAQLEKSRLLSDRFSAERPKGSFSTLEIQRTEQGDSAMYLCASITQGGNEQFFGPGTRLTVL.

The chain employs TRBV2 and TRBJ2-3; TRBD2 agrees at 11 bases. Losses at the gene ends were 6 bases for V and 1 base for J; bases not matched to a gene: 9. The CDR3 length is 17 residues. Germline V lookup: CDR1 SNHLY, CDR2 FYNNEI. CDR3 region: CASSPILTSGGTDTQYF. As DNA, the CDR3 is TGTGCCAGCAGCCCCATCCTGACTAGCGGGGGCACAGATACGCAGTATTTT.

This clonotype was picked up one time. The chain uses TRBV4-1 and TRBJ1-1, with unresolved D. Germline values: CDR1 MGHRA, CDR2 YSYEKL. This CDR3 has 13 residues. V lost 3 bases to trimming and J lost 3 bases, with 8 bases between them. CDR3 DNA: TGCGCCAGCAGCCATACAAGGGACACTGAAGCTTTCTTT. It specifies CASSHTRDTEAFF.

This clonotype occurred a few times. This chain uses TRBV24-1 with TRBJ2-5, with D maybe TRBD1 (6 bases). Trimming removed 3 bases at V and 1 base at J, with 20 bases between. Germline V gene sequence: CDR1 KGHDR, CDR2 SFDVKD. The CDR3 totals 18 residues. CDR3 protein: CATSDLIKRTDTQETQYF. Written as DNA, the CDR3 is TGTGCCACCAGTGATCTTATCAAAAGGACAGACACCCAAGAGACCCAGTACTTC.

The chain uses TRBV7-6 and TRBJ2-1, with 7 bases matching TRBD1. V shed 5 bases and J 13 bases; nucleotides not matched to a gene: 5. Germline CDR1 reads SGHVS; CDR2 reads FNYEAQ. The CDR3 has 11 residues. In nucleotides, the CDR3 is TGTGCCAGCAGCGAGGGGACAGTACAGTTCTTC. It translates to CASSEGTVQFF.

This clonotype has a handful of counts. Written as DNA, the CDR3 is TGTGCCAGCAGCAGTCCCTTAGCGGGGGGGCGGACCTACAATGAGCAGTTCTTC. Its translation is CASSSPLAGGRTYNEQFF. The chain uses TRBV7-9 and TRBJ2-1, with TRBD2 matching 11 bases. The germline gives CDR1 SEHNR, CDR2 FQNEAQ (reference sequence). Trimming at V came to 5 bases and at J to 2 bases, leaving 11 bases not matched to a gene. The CDR3 is 18 amino acids.

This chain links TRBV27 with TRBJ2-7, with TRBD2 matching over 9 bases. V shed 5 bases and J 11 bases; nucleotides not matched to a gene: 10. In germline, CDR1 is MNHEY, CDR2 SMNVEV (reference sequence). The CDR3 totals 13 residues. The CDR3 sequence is CASSSGGPLSEYF. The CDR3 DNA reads TGTGCCAGCAGTAGCGGGGGGCCTCTCTCTGAGTACTTC.

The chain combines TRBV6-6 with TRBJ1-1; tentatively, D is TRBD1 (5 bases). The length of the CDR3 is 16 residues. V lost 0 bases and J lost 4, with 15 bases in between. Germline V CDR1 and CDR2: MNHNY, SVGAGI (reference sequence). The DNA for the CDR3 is TGTGCCAGCAGTTACTCCCCACGGGGGAGCAGCACTGAAGCTTTCTTT. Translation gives CASSYSPRGSSTEAFF.

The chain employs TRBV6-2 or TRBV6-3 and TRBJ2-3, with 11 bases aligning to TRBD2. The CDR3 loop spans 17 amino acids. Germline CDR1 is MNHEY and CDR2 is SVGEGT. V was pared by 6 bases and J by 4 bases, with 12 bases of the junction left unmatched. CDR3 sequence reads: CASRILIAGGQSDTQYF. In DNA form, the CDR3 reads TGTGCCAGCAGGATTTTAATAGCGGGGGGGCAGTCAGATACGCAGTATTTT.